Sequencing of this TCR beta chain was carried out in a study of blood T cell repertoires in COVID-19. About the study: Researchers got acute and convalescent COVID-19 samples from the United States, Italy and Spain. PBMCs, B-cell-depleted T cells, or T cells were the source of the cDNA or gDNA that made up the material.

Authors' data handling: For nucleated cells, counts were estimated from reference gene primer amplification. Assay used: immunoSEQ multiplex PCR; TCRdb lists only in-frame clones, some missing. V and J calls and clone size are copied from that table; D and trimming were computed from the DNA. Of approximately 70,000 clones in the sample, more than 85% were seen once. Trimming took 1 base from V and 8 from J, leaving 13 bases between them. This CDR3 spans 14 amino acids. Per the germline V gene, CDR1 is LGHDT and CDR2 is YNNKEL (reference sequence). The chain couples TRBV3-1 (or the pseudogene TRBV3-2) to TRBJ2-3; possible D gene TRBD2, 5 bases. The receptor comes from a man aged 65 to 79 with active COVID-19. The sample was peripheral blood. The CDR3 sequence: CASSQVPEAGTQYF. The CDR3 DNA reads TGTGCCAGCAGCCAAGTCCCGGAGGCAGGTACGCAGTATTTT.